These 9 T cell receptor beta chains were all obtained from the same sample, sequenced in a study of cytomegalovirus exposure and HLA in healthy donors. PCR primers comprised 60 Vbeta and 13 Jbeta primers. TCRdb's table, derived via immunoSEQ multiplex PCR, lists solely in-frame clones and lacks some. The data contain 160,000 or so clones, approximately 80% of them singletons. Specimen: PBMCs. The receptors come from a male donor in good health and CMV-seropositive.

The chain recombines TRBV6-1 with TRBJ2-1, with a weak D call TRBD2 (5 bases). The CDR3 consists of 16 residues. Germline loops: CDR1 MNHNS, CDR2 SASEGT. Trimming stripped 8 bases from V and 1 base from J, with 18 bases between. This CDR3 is CASGGSGGPSYNEQFF. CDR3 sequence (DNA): TGTGCCAGCGGTGGGAGCGGAGGCCCGTCCTACAATGAGCAGTTCTTC.

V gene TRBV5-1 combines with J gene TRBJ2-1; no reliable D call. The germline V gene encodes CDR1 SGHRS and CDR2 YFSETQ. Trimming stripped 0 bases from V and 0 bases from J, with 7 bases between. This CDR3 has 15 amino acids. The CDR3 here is CASSLGTVSYNEQFF. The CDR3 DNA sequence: TGCGCCAGCAGCTTGGGCACTGTCTCCTACAATGAGCAGTTCTTC.

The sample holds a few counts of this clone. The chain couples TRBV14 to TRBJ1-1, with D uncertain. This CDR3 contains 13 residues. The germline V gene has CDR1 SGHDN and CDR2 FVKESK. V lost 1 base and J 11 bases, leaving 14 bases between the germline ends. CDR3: CASSQALGRVAFF. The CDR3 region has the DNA TGTGCCAGCAGCCAAGCACTAGGGAGGGTGGCTTTCTTT.

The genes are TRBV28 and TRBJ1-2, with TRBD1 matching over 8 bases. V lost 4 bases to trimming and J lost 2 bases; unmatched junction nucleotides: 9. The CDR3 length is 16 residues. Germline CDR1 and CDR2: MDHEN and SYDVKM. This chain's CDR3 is CASSYPQTGENYGYTF. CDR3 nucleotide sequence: TGTGCCAGCAGTTACCCTCAGACAGGGGAGAACTATGGCTACACCTTC.

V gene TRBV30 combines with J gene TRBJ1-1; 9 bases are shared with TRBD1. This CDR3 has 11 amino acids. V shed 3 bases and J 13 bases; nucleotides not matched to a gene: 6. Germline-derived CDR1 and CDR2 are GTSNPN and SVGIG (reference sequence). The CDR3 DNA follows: TGTGCCTGGAGGGGGGACAGGGACAGTTTCTTT. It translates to CAWRGDRDSFF.

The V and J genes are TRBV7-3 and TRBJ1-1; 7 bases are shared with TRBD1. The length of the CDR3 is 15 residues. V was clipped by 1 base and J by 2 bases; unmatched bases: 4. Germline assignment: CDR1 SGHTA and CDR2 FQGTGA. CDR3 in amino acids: CASSLNGDSNTEAFF. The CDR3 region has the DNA TGTGCCAGCAGCTTAAATGGGGACAGCAACACTGAAGCTTTCTTT. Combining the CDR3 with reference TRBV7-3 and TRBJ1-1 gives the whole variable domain GAGVSQTPSNKVTEKGKYVELRCDPISGHTALYWYRQSLGQGPEFLIYFQGTGAADDSGLPNDRFFAVRPEGSVSTLKIQRTERGDSAVYLCASSLNGDSNTEAFFGQGTRLTVV.

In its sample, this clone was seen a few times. CDR3 coding DNA: TGCGCCAGCAGTGAGTCGTTGGACAGGGGTCTCTACGAGCAGTACTTC. The encoded protein is CASSESLDRGLYEQYF. The chain couples TRBV10-2 to TRBJ2-7; 9 bases fit TRBD1. This CDR3 comprises 16 residues. The V and J ends lost 0 bases and 3 bases, in that order; junction bases with no gene match: 6. Germline CDR1 reads WSHSY; CDR2 reads SAAADI.

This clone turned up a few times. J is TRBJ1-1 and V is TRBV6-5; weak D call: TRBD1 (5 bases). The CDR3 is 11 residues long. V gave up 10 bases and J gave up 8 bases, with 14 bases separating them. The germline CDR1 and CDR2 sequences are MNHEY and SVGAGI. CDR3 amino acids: CATGGTGEAFF. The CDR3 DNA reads TGTGCCACTGGGGGGACTGGGGAAGCTTTCTTT.

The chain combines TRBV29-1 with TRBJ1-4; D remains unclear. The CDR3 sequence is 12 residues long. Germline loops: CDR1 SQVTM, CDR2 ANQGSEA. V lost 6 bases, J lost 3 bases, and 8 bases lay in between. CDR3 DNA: TGCAGCGTAATGGCCCCTAATGAAAAACTGTTTTTT. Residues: CSVMAPNEKLFF.